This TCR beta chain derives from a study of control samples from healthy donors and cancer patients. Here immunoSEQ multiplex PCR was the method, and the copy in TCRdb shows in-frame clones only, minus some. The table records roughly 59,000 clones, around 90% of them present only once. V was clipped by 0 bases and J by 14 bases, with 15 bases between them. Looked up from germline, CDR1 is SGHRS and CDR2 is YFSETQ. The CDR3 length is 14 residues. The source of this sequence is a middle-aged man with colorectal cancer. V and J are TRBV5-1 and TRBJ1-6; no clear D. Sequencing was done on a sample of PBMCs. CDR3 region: CASSLEGAGGALHF. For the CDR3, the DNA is TGCGCCAGCAGCTTGGAGGGCGCAGGTGGGGCCCTCCACTTT.